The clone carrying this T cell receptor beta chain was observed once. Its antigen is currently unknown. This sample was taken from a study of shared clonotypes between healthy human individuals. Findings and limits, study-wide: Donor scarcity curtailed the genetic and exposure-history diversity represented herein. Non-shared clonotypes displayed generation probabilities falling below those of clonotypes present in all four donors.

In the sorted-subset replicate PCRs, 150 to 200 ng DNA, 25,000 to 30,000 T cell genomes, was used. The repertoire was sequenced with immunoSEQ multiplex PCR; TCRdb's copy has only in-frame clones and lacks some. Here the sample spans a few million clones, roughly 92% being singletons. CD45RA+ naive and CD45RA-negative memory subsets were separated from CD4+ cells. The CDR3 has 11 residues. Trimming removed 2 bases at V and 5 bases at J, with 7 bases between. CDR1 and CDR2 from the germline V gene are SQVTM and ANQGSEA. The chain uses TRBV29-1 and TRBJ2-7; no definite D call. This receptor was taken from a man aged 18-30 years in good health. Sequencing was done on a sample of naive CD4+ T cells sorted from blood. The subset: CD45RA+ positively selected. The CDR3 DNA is TGCAGCGTTGAAACTTCAAACGAGCAGTACTTC. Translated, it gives CSVETSNEQYF.